These 7 T cell receptor beta chains came from one sample sequenced in a study of blood T cell repertoires in COVID-19. Sequencing used immunoSEQ multiplex PCR; TCRdb keeps in-frame clones, though not all of them. The sample yields 100,000 to 150,000 clones, 81% seen once. Sequencing input: peripheral blood. The receptors come from a woman aged 60 to 75 with active or convalescent COVID-19.

J is TRBJ2-2 and V is TRBV28; maybe TRBD2 (6 bases). This CDR3 is built from 16 residues. In germline, CDR1 is MDHEN, CDR2 SYDVKM. V was trimmed by 5 bases and J by 0 bases, leaving 13 bases between them. The chain's CDR3 is CASSPRTITNTGELFF. CDR3 nucleotides: TGTGCCAGCAGTCCCCGGACTATAACGAACACCGGGGAGCTGTTTTTT.

The CDR3 nucleotides read TGTGCCAGTAGTATGCTAGGCACCCAGTACTTC. Protein sequence: CASSMLGTQYF. The rearrangement uses TRBV19 and TRBJ2-5; D not certain. This CDR3 spans 11 amino acids. V lost 3 bases to trimming and J lost 8 bases, with 7 bases between them. Germline assignment: CDR1 LNHDA and CDR2 SQIVND (reference sequence).

This chain connects TRBV28 to TRBJ1-4; maybe TRBD1 (6 bases). V shed 7 bases and J shed 8 bases, with 17 bases lying between them. The V gene's germline CDR1 is MDHEN and CDR2 SYDVKM. This CDR3 is 14 amino acids long. For the CDR3, the DNA is TGTGCCAGCACCCCTGGGGGGGCCCGGGAAAAACTGTTTTTT. As protein: CASTPGGAREKLFF. Combining the CDR3 with reference TRBV28 and TRBJ1-4 gives the whole variable domain DVKVTQSSRYLVKRTGEKVFLECVQDMDHENMFWYRQDPGLGLRLIYFSYDVKMKEKGDIPEGYSVSREKKERFSLILESASTNQTSMYLCASTPGGAREKLFFGSGTQLSVL.

The chain has TRBV5-4 and TRBJ1-6; D perhaps matches TRBD1 (5 bases). This CDR3 has 16 amino acids. Per germline, CDR1 SGHNT and CDR2 YYREEE (reference sequence). The V gene lost 4 bases and the J gene lost 7 bases, with 18 bases spanning the gap. The CDR3 nucleotides are TGTGCCAGCAGCAGGGGCGGGGAGGACGGGAATTCACCCCTCCACTTT. Translating gives CASSRGGEDGNSPLHF.

This clone was counted between two and nine times. The rearrangement links TRBV11-2 to TRBJ2-1; 11 bases align to TRBD2. The CDR3 runs 18 residues. V trimming: 0 bases; J trimming: 4 bases; junction bases outside the gene matches: 8. CDR1 is SGHAT, CDR2 FQNNGV, per germline. CDR3 region: CASSLDFPGLAEYNEQFF. The CDR3 bases are TGTGCCAGCAGCTTAGATTTTCCGGGACTAGCGGAATACAATGAGCAGTTCTTC.

V usage is TRBV9 and J usage is TRBJ1-1, with D tentatively TRBD1 (5 bases). This CDR3 contains 15 residues. Germline CDR1 is SGDLS and CDR2 is YYNGEE. V dropped 0 bases and J dropped 3 bases, with 12 bases sitting between them. Written as DNA, the CDR3 is TGTGCCAGCAGCGTAGTCCCACAGGCTGACACTGAAGCTTTCTTT. It yields the protein CASSVVPQADTEAFF.

This clone occurred a few times. This chain joins TRBV7-3 and TRBJ2-3; D not certain. Germline loops: CDR1 SGHTA, CDR2 FQGTGA. The V gene lost 2 bases and the J gene lost 5 bases, with 8 bases spanning the gap. The CDR3 runs to 13 residues. CDR3 in DNA: TGTGCCAGCAGCTTAGGAGAAGGAGATACGCAGTATTTT. Protein sequence: CASSLGEGDTQYF. The full variable domain, in which reference TRBV7-3 and TRBJ2-3 provide the parts outside the CDR3, is GAGVSQTPSNKVTEKGKYVELRCDPISGHTALYWYRQSLGQGPEFLIYFQGTGAADDSGLPNDRFFAVRPEGSVSTLKIQRTERGDSAVYLCASSLGEGDTQYFGPGTRLTVL.